The TCR beta chain under discussion was sequenced for a study of OX40 agonist ivuxolimab in advanced cancers. Findings and limits, study-wide: Expanded clones belonging to CD8+ T cells outnumbered, on average, those of CD4+. No antigen was identified for the clonally expanded peripheral T cells.

Clones were sequenced by immunoSEQ multiplex PCR, and TCRdb holds only the in-frame ones, with some missing. The profile covers 90,000 to 100,000 clones, with about 85% appearing a single time and less than 5% taken by the ten largest. The CDR3 has 16 amino acids. Germline V gene lookup returns CDR1 SGHRS and CDR2 YFSETQ. V was shortened by 5 bases and J by 8 bases, with 23 bases between the two germline ends. About this clone: What it binds is not known.

The chain has TRBV5-1 and TRBJ2-1; D might be TRBD2 (6 bases). The sample in question was CD4+ or CD8+ T cells sorted from blood, obtained in a trial of the OX40 agonist ivuxolimab. The source is an adult with an advanced solid tumor such as melanoma, head and neck, liver or kidney cancer. The CDR3 reads CASRFATRVDSDEQFF. The CDR3 bases are TGCGCCAGCAGATTTGCGACTAGGGTGGACTCTGATGAGCAGTTCTTC.